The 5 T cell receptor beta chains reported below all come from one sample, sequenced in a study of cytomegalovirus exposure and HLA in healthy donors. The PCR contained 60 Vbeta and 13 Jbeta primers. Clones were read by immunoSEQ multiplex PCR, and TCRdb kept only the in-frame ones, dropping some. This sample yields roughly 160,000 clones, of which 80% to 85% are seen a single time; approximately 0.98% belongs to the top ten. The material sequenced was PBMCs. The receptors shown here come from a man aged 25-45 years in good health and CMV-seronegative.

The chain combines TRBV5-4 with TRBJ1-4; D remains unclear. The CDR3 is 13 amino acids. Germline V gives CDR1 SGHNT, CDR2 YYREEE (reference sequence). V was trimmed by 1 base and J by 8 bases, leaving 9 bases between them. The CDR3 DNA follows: TGTGCCAGCAGCTTGCCCCCGGGGGAAAAACTGTTTTTT. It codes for CASSLPPGEKLFF.

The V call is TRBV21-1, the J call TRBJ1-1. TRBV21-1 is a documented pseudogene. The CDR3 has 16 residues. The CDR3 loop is CASSGGGSRDWTEAFF. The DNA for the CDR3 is TGTGCCAGCAGCGGGGGAGGCAGCAGAGATTGGACTGAAGCTTTCTTT.

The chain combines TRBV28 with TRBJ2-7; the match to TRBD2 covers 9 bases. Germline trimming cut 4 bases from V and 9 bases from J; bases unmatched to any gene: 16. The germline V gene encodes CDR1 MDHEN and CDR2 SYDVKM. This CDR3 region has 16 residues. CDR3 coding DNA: TGTGCCAGCAGTTCAATACTAGCGGGCCAAAAGGTCTGGCAGTACTTC. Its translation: CASSSILAGQKVWQYF.

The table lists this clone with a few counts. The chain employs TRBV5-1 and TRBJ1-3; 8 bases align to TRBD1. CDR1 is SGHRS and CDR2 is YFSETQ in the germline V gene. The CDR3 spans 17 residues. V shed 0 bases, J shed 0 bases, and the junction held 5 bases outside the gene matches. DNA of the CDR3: TGCGCCAGCAGCTTGGATCCGACAGGGGCCTCTGGAAACACCATATATTTT. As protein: CASSLDPTGASGNTIYF. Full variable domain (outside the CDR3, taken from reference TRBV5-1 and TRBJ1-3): KAGVTQTPRYLIKTRGQQVTLSCSPISGHRSVSWYQQTPGQGLQFLFEYFSETQRNKGNFPGRFSGRQFSNSRSEMNVSTLELGDSALYLCASSLDPTGASGNTIYFGEGSWLTVV.

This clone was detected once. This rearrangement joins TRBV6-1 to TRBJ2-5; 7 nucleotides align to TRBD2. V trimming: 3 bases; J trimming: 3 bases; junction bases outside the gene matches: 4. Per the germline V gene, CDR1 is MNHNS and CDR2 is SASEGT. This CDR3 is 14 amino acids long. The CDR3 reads CASSDGGVKETQYF. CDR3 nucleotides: TGTGCCAGCAGTGATGGGGGGGTGAAAGAGACCCAGTACTTC.